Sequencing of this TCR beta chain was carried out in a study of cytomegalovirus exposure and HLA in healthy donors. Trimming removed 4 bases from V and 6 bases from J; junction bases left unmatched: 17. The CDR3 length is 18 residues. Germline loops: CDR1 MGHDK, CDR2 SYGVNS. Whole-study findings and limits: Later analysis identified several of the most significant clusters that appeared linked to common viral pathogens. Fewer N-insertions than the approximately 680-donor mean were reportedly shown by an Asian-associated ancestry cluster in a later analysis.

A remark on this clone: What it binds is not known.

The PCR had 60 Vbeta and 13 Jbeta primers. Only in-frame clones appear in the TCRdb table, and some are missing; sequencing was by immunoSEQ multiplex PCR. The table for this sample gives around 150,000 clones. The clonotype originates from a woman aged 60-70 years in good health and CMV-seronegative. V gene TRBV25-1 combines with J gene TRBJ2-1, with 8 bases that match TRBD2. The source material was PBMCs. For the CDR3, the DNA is TGTGCCAGCAGTGGATTCCTGGGTCCAGCGGGAGCGGGCAATGAGCAGTTCTTC. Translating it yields CASSGFLGPAGAGNEQFF.